The clone carrying this TCR beta chain appeared a few times. What it recognizes is unknown. V lost 3 bases to trimming and J lost 1 base, with 13 bases between them. This CDR3 comprises 16 residues. The germline V gene encodes CDR1 KGHSH and CDR2 LQKENI. This sample stems from a study of early T cells in non-severe SARS-CoV-2 infection. The overall study: Chains were not paired, and sequencing was done on bulk RNA from unsorted whole blood.

Unique molecular identifiers tagged individual cDNA molecules. TCRdb re-called the 5' RACE reads through MiXCR, storing one row per CDR3 protein. This repertoire shows some 60,000 distinct CDR3 sequences, approximately 9.3% found once; its top ten account for around 1.3%. General observations from the study: CD4 and private specificities were missed by VDJdb matching, which favored anti-spike CD8 responses.

Material: whole blood. The clonotype was recovered from an adult who was a healthcare worker with PCR-confirmed SARS-CoV-2 infection or an uninfected control (not recorded which). The genes are TRBV18 and TRBJ2-1; D gene ambiguous. The DNA of the CDR3 is TGTGCCAGCTCACCGTCCCTGACATCTTCCTACAATGAGCAGTTCTTC. Amino acid sequence: CASSPSLTSSYNEQFF. Supplemented by reference TRBV18 and TRBJ2-1, the full variable domain reads NAGVMQNPRHLVRRRGQEARLRCSPMKGHSHVYWYRQLPEEGLKFMVYLQKENIIDESGMPKERFSAEFPKEGPSILRIQQVVRGDSAAYFCASSPSLTSSYNEQFFGPGTRLTVL.